Below are 24 T cell receptor beta chains sequenced from a single sample in a study of control samples from healthy donors and cancer patients (dated by TCRdb to the early 2020s). Libraries were prepared through the immunoSEQ multiplex PCR assay. Drawn from immuneACCESS, this table holds only the in-frame rearrangements with V and J called that TCRdb kept. Clones are partly lost; checked studies trace under half to an unresolved V gene and leave the rest unexplained. This sample gives about 89,000 clones in total; approximately 87% of them show up just once. Of the sample, less than 2.5% falls within the top ten clones. The sample consisted of blood. The source is a middle-aged woman in good health.

The chain recombines TRBV12-5 with TRBJ2-4, with TRBD2 identical over 16 bases. V trimming: 2 bases; J trimming: 4 bases; junction bases outside the gene matches: 11. This CDR3 contains 20 residues. Per germline, CDR1 LGHNT and CDR2 FRNRAP. The CDR3 loop reads CASGLPPGLAGGTRKNIQYF. The CDR3 DNA reads as TGTGCTAGTGGTTTGCCTCCGGGACTAGCGGGGGGGACTCGTAAAAACATTCAGTACTTC. The whole variable domain, remainder taken from reference TRBV12-5 and TRBJ2-4, is DARVTQTPRHKVTEMGQEVTMRCQPILGHNTVFWYRQTMMQGLELLAYFRNRAPLDDSGMPKDRFSAEMPDATLATLKIQPSEPRDSAVYFCASGLPPGLAGGTRKNIQYFGAGTRLSVL.

The V gene is TRBV5-1, the J gene TRBJ1-4, with 8 positions matching TRBD1. The CDR3 covers 18 residues. Trimming at V came to 1 base and at J to 5 bases, leaving 13 bases not matched to a gene. The germline V gene has CDR1 SGHRS and CDR2 YFSETQ. The DNA of the CDR3 is TGCGCCAGCAGCTTGTTGGGGACAGGTGGAGAAGTGAATGAAAAACTGTTTTTT. Encoded protein: CASSLLGTGGEVNEKLFF.

The rearrangement uses TRBV30 and TRBJ1-3; no definite D call. The ends were cut back, 0 bases at V and 1 base at J, with 7 bases in the middle. This CDR3 is 14 amino acids long. Germline V gives CDR1 GTSNPN, CDR2 SVGIG (reference sequence). The CDR3 nucleotides are TGTGCCTGGAGTGTAGGAGTTTCTGGAAACACCATATATTTT. It codes for CAWSVGVSGNTIYF.

This chain uses TRBV15 with TRBJ1-6; 7 nucleotides match TRBD1. The CDR3 length is 16 residues. The trim removed 0 bases at V and 6 bases at J, leaving 5 bases unmatched. CDR1 and CDR2 from the germline V gene are LNHNV and YYDKDF (reference sequence). CDR3 sequence (DNA): TGTGCCACCAGCAGAGAGACAGGGAGTCTTAATTCACCCCTCCACTTT. Protein sequence: CATSRETGSLNSPLHF. Full variable domain (remainder filled in from reference TRBV15 and TRBJ1-6): DAMVIQNPRYQVTQFGKPVTLSCSQTLNHNVMYWYQQKSSQAPKLLFHYYDKDFNNEADTPDNFQSRRPNTSFCFLDIRSPGLGDTAMYLCATSRETGSLNSPLHFGNGTRLTVT.

This rearrangement joins TRBV21-1 to TRBJ1-1; the table's D call of TRBD1 was not tested on the DNA. TRBV21-1 is deemed a pseudogene. The CDR3 is made up of 17 amino acids. The CDR3 sequence is CASSALERGHWYTEAFF. The CDR3 coding sequence is TGTGCCAGCAGCGCCCTAGAGAGGGGACATTGGTACACTGAAGCTTTCTTT.

The V and J genes are TRBV4-3 and TRBJ1-4; D perhaps matches TRBD1 (5 bases). Germline V CDR1 and CDR2: LGHNA, YSLEER. V gave up 4 bases and J gave up 8 bases, with 11 bases separating them. CDR3 length equals 13 residues. CDR3 region: CASSLREGEKLFF. CDR3 nucleotide sequence: TGCGCCAGCAGCCTCCGGGAGGGGGAAAAACTGTTTTTT.

The chain has TRBV7-6 and TRBJ1-1; D unresolved. V was shortened by 1 base and J by 1 base, with 7 bases between the two germline ends. This CDR3 is 14 amino acids long. Germline assignment: CDR1 SGHVS and CDR2 FNYEAQ. CDR3 nucleotides: TGTGCCAGCAGCTTAGAGGGCGGGAACACTGAAGCTTTCTTT. It is translated as CASSLEGGNTEAFF. The whole variable domain, filled in from reference TRBV7-6 and TRBJ1-1, reads GAGVSQSPRYKVTKRGQDVALRCDPISGHVSLYWYRQALGQGPEFLTYFNYEAQQDKSGLPNDRFSAERPEGSISTLTIQRTEQRDSAMYRCASSLEGGNTEAFFGQGTRLTVV.

V is TRBV19 and J is TRBJ1-2; 9 positions agree with TRBD1. The germline V gene has CDR1 LNHDA and CDR2 SQIVND (reference sequence). The CDR3 runs 15 residues. Trimming took 5 bases from V and 4 from J; bases not matched to a gene: 8. The CDR3 DNA reads as TGTGCCAGTAGTCCTGGGACAGGGAGGGCCTATGGCTACACCTTC. This encodes CASSPGTGRAYGYTF. Looking up the rest from reference TRBV19 and TRBJ1-2 gives the full variable domain: DGGITQSPKYLFRKEGQNVTLSCEQNLNHDAMYWYRQDPGQGLRLIYYSQIVNDFQKGDIAEGYSVSREKKESFPLTVTSAQKNPTAFYLCASSPGTGRAYGYTFGSGTRLTVV.

This chain links TRBV2 with TRBJ1-5, with a tentative D call TRBD1 (5 bases). Germline V gives CDR1 SNHLY, CDR2 FYNNEI. V dropped 7 bases and J dropped 7 bases, with 20 bases sitting between them. The CDR3 runs 15 residues. CDR3 sequence: CASTSREGQGQPQHF. The CDR3 nucleotides read TGTGCCAGCACCTCACGGGAGGGTCAGGGACAGCCCCAGCATTTT.

The chain couples TRBV24-1 to TRBJ2-2; D uncertain. Germline assignment: CDR1 KGHDR and CDR2 SFDVKD. Deletions cut 3 bases from V and 3 bases from J, with 7 bases between. The CDR3 runs 14 residues. Written as DNA, the CDR3 is TGTGCCACCAGTGATACGGGCTACACCGGGGAGCTGTTTTTT. Its protein product is CATSDTGYTGELFF.

This sequence joins TRBV5-6 and TRBJ2-1; 16 bases align to TRBD2. Germline V lookup: CDR1 SGHDT, CDR2 YYEEEE. V trimming: 6 bases; J trimming: 16 bases; junction bases outside the gene matches: 13. The CDR3 spans 15 residues. CDR3 sequence: CASNPTGTSGGARFF. The CDR3 DNA reads TGTGCCAGCAACCCCACCGGGACTAGCGGGGGGGCCCGCTTCTTC.

The chain uses TRBV29-1 and TRBJ2-1; D call uncertain. Germline CDR1 and CDR2: SQVTM and ANQGSEA. Trimming cost V 0 bases and J 15 bases, with 6 bases left between them. CDR3 length: 9 amino acids. CDR3 sequence: CSVEERPFF. CDR3 nucleotide sequence: TGCAGCGTTGAAGAAAGGCCGTTCTTC.

This rearrangement joins TRBV27 to TRBJ2-7; 9 bases match TRBD1. The CDR3 has 14 residues. V shed 7 bases and J 6 bases; nucleotides not matched to a gene: 10. Looked up from germline, CDR1 is MNHEY and CDR2 is SMNVEV (reference sequence). CDR3 coding DNA: TGTGCCAGCACCCCCCGGGACAGGGTTAGCGAGCAGTACTTC. As protein: CASTPRDRVSEQYF.

This clone appeared a few times. V is TRBV7-9 and J is TRBJ1-2, with 8 bases aligning to TRBD1. After removal of 3 bases from V and 7 bases from J, the junction contained 1 base not matched to a gene. The V gene's germline CDR1 is SEHNR and CDR2 FQNEAQ (reference sequence). The CDR3 runs to 12 residues. CDR3 residues: CASSFGTGGYTF. The DNA of the CDR3 is TGTGCCAGCAGCTTTGGGACAGGTGGCTACACCTTC.

This chain joins TRBV6-2 or TRBV6-3 and TRBJ2-5, with 8 bases aligning to TRBD1. This CDR3 is built from 15 residues. Per germline, CDR1 MNHEY and CDR2 SVGEGT. Trimming removed 5 bases from V and 6 bases from J; junction bases left unmatched: 11. Here the CDR3 reads CASSLGQGRVQTQYF. CDR3 sequence (DNA): TGTGCCAGCAGTCTCGGACAGGGAAGGGTGCAGACCCAGTACTTC.

The chain combines TRBV4-3 with TRBJ2-3; 7 bases align to TRBD1. Germline loops: CDR1 LGHNA, CDR2 YSLEER. The CDR3 runs to 17 residues. V shed 1 base, J shed 2 bases, and the junction held 9 bases outside the gene matches. CDR3 in amino acids: CASSQAKTGFDTDTQYF. The CDR3 nucleotides read TGCGCCAGCAGCCAAGCGAAGACAGGGTTTGACACAGATACGCAGTATTTT.

On this clone: In the same sample, other DNA sequences code for this CDR3. The V call is TRBV7-3, the J call TRBJ2-1; D call uncertain. This CDR3 is 13 amino acids long. In germline, CDR1 is SGHTA, CDR2 FQGTGA. V gave up 5 bases and J gave up 2 bases, with 7 bases separating them. The DNA of the CDR3 is TGTGCCAGCAGCCTCGACACCTACAATGAGCAGTTCTTC. It codes for CASSLDTYNEQFF.

The J gene is TRBJ1-2, the V gene TRBV5-4; D is uncertain. The germline gives CDR1 SGHNT, CDR2 YYREEE (reference sequence). Trimming left V 2 bases short and J 3 bases short, with 11 bases between. The CDR3 loop spans 14 amino acids. The CDR3 region is CASSFPGVDYGYTF. The CDR3 DNA is TGTGCCAGCAGCTTCCCCGGGGTCGACTATGGCTACACCTTC.

This clone showed up just once. The chain recombines TRBV29-1 with TRBJ2-1; possibly TRBD1 for D (6 bases). There are 14 residues in the CDR3. In germline, CDR1 is SQVTM, CDR2 ANQGSEA. Between the trimmed V and J ends, which lost 2 bases and 4 bases, there was a span of 12 bases. This CDR3 is CSVENRDHYNEQFF. CDR3 coding DNA: TGCAGCGTTGAAAACAGGGACCATTACAATGAGCAGTTCTTC.

The chain is built from TRBV11-3 and TRBJ2-7, with 7 bases lining up with TRBD1. This CDR3 region has 13 residues. J was trimmed by 5 bases and V by 5 bases; bases with no gene match: 6. CDR1 and CDR2 from the germline V gene are SGHNT and YENEEA. The CDR3 bases are TGTGCCAGCAGCCCGGGACAGATTGACGAGCAGTACTTC. Amino acid sequence: CASSPGQIDEQYF.

This clone was recorded only once. The genes are TRBV12-3 or TRBV12-4 and TRBJ2-5, with a possible D match to TRBD1 (6 bases). The CDR3 sequence is 13 residues long. Trimming pared 10 bases from V and 2 bases from J, leaving 14 bases between. Written as DNA, the CDR3 is TGTGCCACCGGCCGGACAGAACAAGAGACCCAGTACTTC. Protein product: CATGRTEQETQYF.

The rearrangement links TRBV3-1 (or the pseudogene TRBV3-2) to TRBJ2-5, with 8 bases identical to TRBD2. The V gene's germline CDR1 is LGHDT and CDR2 YNNKEL (reference sequence). With V trimmed by 4 bases and J by 4 bases, 14 bases remained unmatched. The CDR3 is 17 amino acids. The CDR3 coding sequence is TGTGCCAGCAGCCTCAAGGGAACGGGGGGGCCCCGAGAGACCCAGTACTTC. Protein product: CASSLKGTGGPRETQYF.

This chain links TRBV6-6 with TRBJ2-3; perhaps TRBD2 as D (5 bases). With 3 bases removed from V and 3 bases from J, the gap between germline ends came to 7 bases. The CDR3 covers 13 residues. CDR1 and CDR2 from the germline V gene are MNHNY and SVGAGI (reference sequence). The CDR3 sequence is CASSYPGTDTQYF. CDR3 sequence (DNA): TGTGCCAGCAGTTATCCGGGGACAGATACGCAGTATTTT.

J is TRBJ1-2 and V is TRBV10-3, with 8 bases that match TRBD1. The V and J ends lost 7 bases and 0 bases, in that order; junction bases with no gene match: 1. Germline V gene data show CDR1 as ENHRY and CDR2 as SYGVKD. The CDR3 runs 13 residues. This chain's CDR3 is CAIMDRANYGYTF. The CDR3 DNA follows: TGTGCCATCATGGACAGGGCTAACTATGGCTACACCTTC.